Sequencing of this T cell receptor beta chain was carried out in a study of a mutant IDH1 vaccine in newly diagnosed glioma. Study context: Treated individuals were 62.5% male and about 40% female, averaging about 41 years of age. Most patients had radiochemotherapy with temozolomide before enrollment; others had one alone.

The trim removed 4 bases at V and 4 bases at J, leaving 2 bases unmatched. The CDR3 extends over 14 amino acids. Looked up from germline, CDR1 is SGHRS and CDR2 is YFSETQ. Overall study findings and caveats: Pseudoprogression seemed unrelated to changes in top peripheral T cell clonotypes.

The table lists this clone with a few counts. Its antigen is currently unknown. The table came from immunoSEQ multiplex PCR; TCRdb's copy has only in-frame clones and leaves some out. The sample has about 50,000 clones; approximately 78% are singletons. Time point in this sample: week 5, during vaccination. It was 300 ug of mutant IDH1 20-mer peptide that made up each vaccine dose, given with topical imiquimod. New WHO grade 3 or 4 astrocytomas that were IDH1-mutant and ATRX-lost had been found in donors. Here the sequenced sample was PBMCs, taken from a glioma patient whose treatment included an IDH1 peptide vaccine. The receptor's source is a man between 45 and 60 years old with glioma. The chain recombines TRBV5-1 with TRBJ1-5, with 10 bases fitting TRBD1. In nucleotides, the CDR3 is TGCGCCAGCAGCCCGGGACAGGGGAATCAGCCCCAGCATTTT. This translates into CASSPGQGNQPQHF. The whole variable domain, remainder taken from reference TRBV5-1 and TRBJ1-5, is KAGVTQTPRYLIKTRGQQVTLSCSPISGHRSVSWYQQTPGQGLQFLFEYFSETQRNKGNFPGRFSGRQFSNSRSEMNVSTLELGDSALYLCASSPGQGNQPQHFGDGTRLSIL.